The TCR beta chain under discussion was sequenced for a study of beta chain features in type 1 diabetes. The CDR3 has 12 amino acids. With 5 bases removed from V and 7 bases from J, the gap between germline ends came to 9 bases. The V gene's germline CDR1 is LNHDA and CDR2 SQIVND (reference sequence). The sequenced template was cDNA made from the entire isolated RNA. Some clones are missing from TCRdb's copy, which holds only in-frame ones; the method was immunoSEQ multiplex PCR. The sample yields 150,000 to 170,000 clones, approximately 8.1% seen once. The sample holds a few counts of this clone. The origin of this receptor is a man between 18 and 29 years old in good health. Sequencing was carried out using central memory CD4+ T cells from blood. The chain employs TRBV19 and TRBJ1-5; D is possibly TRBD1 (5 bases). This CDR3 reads CASSWQGQPQHF. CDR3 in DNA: TGTGCCAGTAGTTGGCAGGGCCAGCCCCAGCATTTT.